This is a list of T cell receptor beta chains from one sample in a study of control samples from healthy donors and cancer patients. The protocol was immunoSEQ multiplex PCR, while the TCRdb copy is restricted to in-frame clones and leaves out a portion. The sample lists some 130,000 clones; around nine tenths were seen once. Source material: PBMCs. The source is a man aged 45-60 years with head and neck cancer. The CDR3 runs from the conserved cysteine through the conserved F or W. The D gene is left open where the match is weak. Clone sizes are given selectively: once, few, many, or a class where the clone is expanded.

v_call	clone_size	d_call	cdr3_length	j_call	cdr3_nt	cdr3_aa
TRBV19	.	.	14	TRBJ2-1	TGTGCCAGTAGTAGGGCTTCTGCCTACAATGAGCAGTTCTTC	CASSRASAYNEQFF
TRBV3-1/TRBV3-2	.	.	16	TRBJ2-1	TGTGCCAGCAGCCAAGGTCCAGGGGCGACCTACAATGAGCAGTTCTTC	CASSQGPGATYNEQFF
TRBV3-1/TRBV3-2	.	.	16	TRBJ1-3	TGTGCCAGCAGCCCTTTCATCCTGAGCTCTGGAAACACCATATATTTT	CASSPFILSSGNTIYF
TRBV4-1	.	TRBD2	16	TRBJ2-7	TGCGCCAGCAGCCAAGGGAGGACTAGGACTTTCTCCGAGCAGTACTTC	CASSQGRTRTFSEQYF
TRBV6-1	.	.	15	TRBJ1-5	TGTGCCAGCAAATCTTTCGGGACAAGAAATCAGCCCCAGCATTTT	CASKSFGTRNQPQHF
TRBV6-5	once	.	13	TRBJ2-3	TGTGCCAGCAGAGATTCAGGCACAGATACGCAGTATTTT	CASRDSGTDTQYF
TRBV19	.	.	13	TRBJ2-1	TGTGCCAGTAAAGGGATCTCCTACAATGAGCAGTTCTTC	CASKGISYNEQFF
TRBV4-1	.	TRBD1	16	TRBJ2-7	TGCGCCAGCAGCCAAGTCGGGACAGGGGCATCCTACGAGCAGTACTTC	CASSQVGTGASYEQYF
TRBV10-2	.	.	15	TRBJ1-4	TGCGCCAGCAGTGAGAATTACAGGGTAGGGGAAAAACTGTTTTTT	CASSENYRVGEKLFF
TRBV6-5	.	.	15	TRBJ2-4	TGTGCCAGCAGTTCCTTAACTGCGGCCAAAAACATTCAGTACTTC	CASSSLTAAKNIQYF
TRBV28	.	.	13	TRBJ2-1	TGTGCCAGCAGTTTAACCCGACTTAACCCGGGGGTCTTC	CASSLTRLNPGVF
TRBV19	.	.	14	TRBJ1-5	TGTGCCAGTAGTGGCCAAGGGGGGTTGCAGCCCCAGCATTTT	CASSGQGGLQPQHF
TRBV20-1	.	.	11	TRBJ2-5	TGCAGTGCCGCAGGGCAAGAGACCCAGTACTTC	CSAAGQETQYF
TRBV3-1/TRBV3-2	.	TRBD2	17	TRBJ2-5	TGTGCCAGCAGCCAAGAAACTGCACTAGCGCGTAGGGAGACCCAGTACTTC	CASSQETALARRETQYF
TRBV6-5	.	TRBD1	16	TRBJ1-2	TGTGCCAGCAGTTACTCCTCCGGGACAGCGTTTTATGGCTACACCTTC	CASSYSSGTAFYGYTF
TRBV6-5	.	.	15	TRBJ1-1	TGTGCCAGCAGTTACGGAGAGGGGATGAACACTGAAGCTTTCTTT	CASSYGEGMNTEAFF
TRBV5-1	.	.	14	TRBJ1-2	TGCGCCAGCAGCTCAGGGGACCTTAACTATGGCTACACCTTC	CASSSGDLNYGYTF
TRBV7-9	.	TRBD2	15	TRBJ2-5	TGTGCCAGCAGCCCAGGGGCGGGGGGCGAAGAGACCCAGTACTTC	CASSPGAGGEETQYF
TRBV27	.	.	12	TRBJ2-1	TGTGCCAGCAGCTCAGGGTCGTTCGAGCAGTTCTTC	CASSSGSFEQFF
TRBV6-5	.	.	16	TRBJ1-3	TGTGCCAGCAGTTACTCAGTCCCAGGGAAGGGAAACACCATATATTTT	CASSYSVPGKGNTIYF
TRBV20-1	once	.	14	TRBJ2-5	TGCAGTGCTAGTCCCCAAGGTCCAGTAGAGACCCAGTACTTC	CSASPQGPVETQYF
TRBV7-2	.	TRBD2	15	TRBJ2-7	TGTGCCAGCAGCTTGATTAGCGGGAGCCACTACGAGCAGTACTTC	CASSLISGSHYEQYF
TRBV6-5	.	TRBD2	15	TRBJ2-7	TGTGCCAGCAGACCCCGGGGGGTCGCTTGGGTCGAGCAGTACTTC	CASRPRGVAWVEQYF
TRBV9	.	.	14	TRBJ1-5	TGTGCCAGCAATGCAGGGTATAGCAATCAGCCCCAGCATTTT	CASNAGYSNQPQHF
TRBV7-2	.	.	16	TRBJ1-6	TGTGCCAGCAGCTTAAGACAGAACAGAATTGGTTCACCCCTCCACTTT	CASSLRQNRIGSPLHF
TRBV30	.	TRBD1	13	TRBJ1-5	TGTGCCTGGAGTGGGGACAGGGGCCAGCCCCAGCATTTT	CAWSGDRGQPQHF
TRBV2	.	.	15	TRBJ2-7	TGTGCCAGCAGTGAGCAGGGAGGAAGGACCTACGGGCAGTACTTC	CASSEQGGRTYGQYF
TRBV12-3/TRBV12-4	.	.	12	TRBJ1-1	TGTGCCAGCAGTTTGGACTCCAGCGGAGCTTTCTTT	CASSLDSSGAFF
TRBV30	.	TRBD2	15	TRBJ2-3	TGTGCCTGGAGTACTGTGGGGGGGAGCACAGATACGCAGTATTTT	CAWSTVGGSTDTQYF
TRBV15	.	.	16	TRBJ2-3	TGTGCCACCAGCAGCAGCGCAGGGGCGGGCACAGATACGCAGTATTTT	CATSSSAGAGTDTQYF
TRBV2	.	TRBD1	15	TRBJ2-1	TGTGCCAGCAAGGGACAGGAGATCTCCTACAATGAGCAGTTCTTC	CASKGQEISYNEQFF
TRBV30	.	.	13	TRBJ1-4	TGTGCCTGGAGTGTAGGGGGGAATGAAAAACTGTTTTTT	CAWSVGGNEKLFF
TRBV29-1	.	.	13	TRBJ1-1	TGCAGCGTTTTTGTGATGGGTAATCCGAACGCTTTCTTT	CSVFVMGNPNAFF
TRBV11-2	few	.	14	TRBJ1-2	TGTGCCAGCAGCTCTGAATTTGGGGGGCTTGGCTACACCTTC	CASSSEFGGLGYTF
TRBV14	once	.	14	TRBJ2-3	TGTGCCAGCAGACGACGGGTGGCCACAGATACGCAGTATTTT	CASRRRVATDTQYF
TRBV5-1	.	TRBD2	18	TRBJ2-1	TGCGCCAGCAGCTGGACTAGCGGGAGCGCCAGCTCCTACAATGAGCAGTTCTTC	CASSWTSGSASSYNEQFF
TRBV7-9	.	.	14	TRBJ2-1	TGTGCCAGCAGCTTAAGGGGGTCCTACAATGAGCAGTTCTTC	CASSLRGSYNEQFF
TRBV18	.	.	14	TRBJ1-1	TGTGCCAGCTCACCAATGACAGGGAACACTGAAGCTTTCTTT	CASSPMTGNTEAFF
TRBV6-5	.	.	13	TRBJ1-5	TGTGCCAGCTCCCCACGAGGTAATCAGCCCCAGCATTTT	CASSPRGNQPQHF
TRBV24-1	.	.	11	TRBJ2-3	TGTGCCACAAAAGGGGCAGATACGCAGTATTTT	CATKGADTQYF
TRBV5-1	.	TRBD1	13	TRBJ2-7	TGCGCCAGCAGCAGGGACAGGGCCTACGAGCAGTACTTC	CASSRDRAYEQYF
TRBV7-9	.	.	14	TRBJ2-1	TGTGCCAGCAGCTCTGGGGTGGAGAGGAATGAGCAGTTCTTC	CASSSGVERNEQFF
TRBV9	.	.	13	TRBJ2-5	TGTGCCAGCAGCCCTAGAGGGGGAGAGACCCAGTACTTC	CASSPRGGETQYF
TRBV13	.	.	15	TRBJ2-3	TGTGCCAGCAGCTTAGGCGGGGGGCCGGGAGATACGCAGTATTTT	CASSLGGGPGDTQYF
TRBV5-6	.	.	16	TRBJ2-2	TGTGCCAGCAGCTACCCGGGACTCTTAAACACCGGGGAGCTGTTTTTT	CASSYPGLLNTGELFF
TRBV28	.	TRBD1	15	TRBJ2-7	TGTGCCAGCAGTCCCCCCGGACAGGACTCCTACGAGCAGTACTTC	CASSPPGQDSYEQYF
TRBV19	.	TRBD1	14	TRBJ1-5	TGTGCCAGTAGTAAGGGGACAGGCAATCAGCCCCAGCATTTT	CASSKGTGNQPQHF
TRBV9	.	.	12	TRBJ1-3	TGTGCCAGCAGCGGGGTATCTAACACCATATATTTT	CASSGVSNTIYF